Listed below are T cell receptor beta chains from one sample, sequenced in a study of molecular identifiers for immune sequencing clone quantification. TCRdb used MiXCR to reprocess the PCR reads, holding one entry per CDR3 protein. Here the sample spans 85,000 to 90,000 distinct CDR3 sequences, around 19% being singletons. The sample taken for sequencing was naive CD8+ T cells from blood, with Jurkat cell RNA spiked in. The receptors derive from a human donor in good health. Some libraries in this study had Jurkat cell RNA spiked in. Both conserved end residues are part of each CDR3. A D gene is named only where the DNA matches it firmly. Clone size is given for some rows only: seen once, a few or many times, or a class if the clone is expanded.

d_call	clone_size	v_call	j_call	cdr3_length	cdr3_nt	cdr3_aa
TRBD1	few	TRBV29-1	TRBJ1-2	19	TGCAGCGTCCCCTCGGCGGGGACAGGAGGCCCCCTTACAAACTATGGCTACACCTTC	CSVPSAGTGGPLTNYGYTF
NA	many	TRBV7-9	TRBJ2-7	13	TGTGCCAGCAGCCCTGCTTGGACCTACGAGCAGTACTTC	CASSPAWTYEQYF
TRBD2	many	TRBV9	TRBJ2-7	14	TGTGCCAGCAGCGTAGTTAGCGGGAGCGGCGAGCAGTACTTC	CASSVVSGSGEQYF
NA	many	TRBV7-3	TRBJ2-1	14	TGTGCCAGCTCGGCCGGGAAATACAACAATGAGCAGTTCTTC	CASSAGKYNNEQFF
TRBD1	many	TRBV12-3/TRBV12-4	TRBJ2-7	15	TGTGCCAGCACTATGGACAGGGTTTCGTTCTACGAGCAGTACTTC	CASTMDRVSFYEQYF
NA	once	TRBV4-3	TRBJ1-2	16	TGCGTCAGCAGCCAAGATCTCCAAACAGGCCTCTATGGCTACACCTTC	CVSSQDLQTGLYGYTF
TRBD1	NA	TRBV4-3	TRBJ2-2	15	TGCGCCAGCAGCCAAGAGAGGGGGCTTGCCGGGGAGCTGTTTTTT	CASSQERGLAGELFF
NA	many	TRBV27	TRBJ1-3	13	TGTGCCAGCAGTTCACACTCTGGAAACACCATATATTTT	CASSSHSGNTIYF
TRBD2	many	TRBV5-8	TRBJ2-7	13	TGTGCCAGCAGCACCCGGGGGGTCTACGAGCAGTACTTC	CASSTRGVYEQYF
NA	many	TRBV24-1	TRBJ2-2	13	TGTGCCACCAGAAGCAAGATCACCGGGGAGCTGTTTTTT	CATRSKITGELFF
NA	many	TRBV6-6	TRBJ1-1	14	TGTGCCAGCAGTTTGCAACCCCGGGACAACGAAGCTTTCTTT	CASSLQPRDNEAFF
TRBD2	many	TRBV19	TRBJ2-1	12	TGTGCCACCTCGTGGGGAGGGAATGAGCAGTTCTTC	CATSWGGNEQFF
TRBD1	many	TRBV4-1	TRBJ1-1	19	TGCGCCAGCAGCCAAGGCCCCTTCCCGGGACAGGCTGCGAACACTGAAGCTTTCTTT	CASSQGPFPGQAANTEAFF
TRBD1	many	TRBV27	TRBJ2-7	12	TGTGCCAGCAGTCGGACAGGGAGCGAGCAGTACTTC	CASSRTGSEQYF
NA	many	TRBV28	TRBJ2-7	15	TGTGCCAGCAGCCTCCGACAGGTCCAAACCTACGAGCAGTACTTC	CASSLRQVQTYEQYF
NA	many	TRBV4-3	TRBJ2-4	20	TGCGCCAGCAGCCAAACCCGGGACATAGGACGTTATTTAGCCAAAAACATTCAGTACTTC	CASSQTRDIGRYLAKNIQYF
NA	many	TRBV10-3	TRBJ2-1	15	TGTGCCATCAGTGATATGGGCGGAACCTACAATGAGCAGTTCTTC	CAISDMGGTYNEQFF
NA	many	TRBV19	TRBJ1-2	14	TGTGCCAGTAGTATACTCTCGGATAACTATGGCTACACCTTC	CASSILSDNYGYTF
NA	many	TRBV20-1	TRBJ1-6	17	TGCAGTGCTCGGGACTTGAGAATTAGCTCCTATAATTCACCCCTCCACTTT	CSARDLRISSYNSPLHF
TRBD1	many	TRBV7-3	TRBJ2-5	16	TGTGCCAGCAGCTCGACCGGGACAGGGGGTGTAGAGACCCAGTACTTC	CASSSTGTGGVETQYF
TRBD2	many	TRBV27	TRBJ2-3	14	TGTGCCAGCAGTCCTCTCGTAGCGGGGGAGGGGCAGTATTTT	CASSPLVAGEGQYF
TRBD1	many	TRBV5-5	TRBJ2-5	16	TGTGCCAGCAGCTATCGGGACAGAAAAGACCAAGAGACCCAGTACTTC	CASSYRDRKDQETQYF
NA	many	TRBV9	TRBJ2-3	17	TGTGCCAGCAGCGTAGAGGGCAGGCTTCGGGCAGCAGATACGCAGTATTTT	CASSVEGRLRAADTQYF
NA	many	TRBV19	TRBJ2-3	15	TGTGCCAGTAGCCCCGGGACCCGGGGTACAGATACGCAGTATTTT	CASSPGTRGTDTQYF
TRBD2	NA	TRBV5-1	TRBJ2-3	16	TGCGCCAGCAGCTTGATCGGGGGGGCCGTAGAAGATACGCAGTATTTT	CASSLIGGAVEDTQYF
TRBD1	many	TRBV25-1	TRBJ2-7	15	TGTGCCAGCAGTGAATGGGGGACAGGGGACTACGAGCAGTACTTC	CASSEWGTGDYEQYF
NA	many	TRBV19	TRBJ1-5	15	TGTGCCAGTAGACCGGGGCTCGGGGGCAATCAGCCCCAGCATTTT	CASRPGLGGNQPQHF
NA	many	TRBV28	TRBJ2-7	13	TGTGCCAGCAGCCAAGGACTTACCTACGAGCAGTACTTC	CASSQGLTYEQYF
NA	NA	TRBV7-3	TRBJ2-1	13	TGTGCCAGCAGCTTAGGCGTGGGGAATGAGCAGTTCTTC	CASSLGVGNEQFF
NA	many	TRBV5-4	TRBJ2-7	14	TGTGCCAGCAGCTTGTGGGGACGGCACTACGAGCAGTACTTC	CASSLWGRHYEQYF
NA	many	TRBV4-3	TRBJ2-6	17	TGCGCCAGCAGCCAAGAAGGGCGACAATCCAGGGCCAACGTCCTGACTTTC	CASSQEGRQSRANVLTF
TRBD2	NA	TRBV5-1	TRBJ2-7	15	TGCGCCAGCAGCTTGGTCGGGGGGGTCGCTTACGAGCAGTACTTC	CASSLVGGVAYEQYF
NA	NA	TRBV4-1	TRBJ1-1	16	TGCGCCAGCAGCCAAGATCCGGGGGCGATAAACACTGAAGCTTTCTTT	CASSQDPGAINTEAFF
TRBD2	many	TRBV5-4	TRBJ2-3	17	TGTGCCAGCAGCTTGCGATTAGCGGGAGCCAAGGGAGATACGCAGTATTTT	CASSLRLAGAKGDTQYF
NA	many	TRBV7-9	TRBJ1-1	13	TGTGCCAGCAGCTCGACAGGGAACACTGAAGCTTTCTTT	CASSSTGNTEAFF
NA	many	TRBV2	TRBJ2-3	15	TGTGCCAGCAGTGAATGGTTTAGCGGCACAGATACGCAGTATTTT	CASSEWFSGTDTQYF
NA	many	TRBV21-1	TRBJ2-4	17	TGTGCCAGCAGCAAAGCGTTAGGCAGGGCGGCCAAAAACATTCAGTACTTC	CASSKALGRAAKNIQYF
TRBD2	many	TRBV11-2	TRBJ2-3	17	TGTGCCAGCAGCTTAGTGTTCGCTAGCGGGACGGCAGATACGCAGTATTTT	CASSLVFASGTADTQYF
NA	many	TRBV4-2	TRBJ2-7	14	TGTGCCAGCAGCCCTGATTATGGGGGGTACGAGCAGTACTTC	CASSPDYGGYEQYF
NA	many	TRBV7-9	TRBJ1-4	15	TGTGCCAGCAGTGAAGAGGGGGAGTTGTATGAAAAACTGTTTTTT	CASSEEGELYEKLFF
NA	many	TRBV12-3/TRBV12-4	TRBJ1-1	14	TGTGCCAGCAGTTTTCCAGGGGCTAACACTGAAGCTTTCTTT	CASSFPGANTEAFF
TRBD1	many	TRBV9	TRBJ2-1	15	TGTGCCAGCAGCGCGACAGGGAGCTCCTACAATGAGCAGTTCTTC	CASSATGSSYNEQFF
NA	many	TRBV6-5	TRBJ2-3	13	TGTGCCAGCAGTTACTTCGACACAGATACGCAGTATTTT	CASSYFDTDTQYF
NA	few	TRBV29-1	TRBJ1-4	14	TGCAGCGTTGAAGAAAATGGAGCTAATGAAAAACTGTTTTTT	CSVEENGANEKLFF
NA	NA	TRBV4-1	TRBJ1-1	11	TGCGCCAGCAATAGCGGCACTGAAGCTTTCTTT	CASNSGTEAFF
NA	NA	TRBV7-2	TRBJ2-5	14	TGTGCCAGCAGCTTAGGGGGTGGACAAGAGACCCGGTACTTC	CASSLGGGQETRYF
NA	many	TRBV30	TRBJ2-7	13	TGTGCCTGGAGTGCCACCCTGGGTTACGAGCAGTACTTC	CAWSATLGYEQYF
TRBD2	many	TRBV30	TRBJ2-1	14	TGTGCCTGGAGAGAACTAGCGACCTACAATGAGCAGTTCTTC	CAWRELATYNEQFF
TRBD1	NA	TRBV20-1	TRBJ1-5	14	TGCAGTGCGCGGGACAGTTATAGCAATCAGCCCCAGCATTTT	CSARDSYSNQPQHF